This T cell receptor (beta chain) was observed in a study of blood T cell repertoires in COVID-19. Clones were read by immunoSEQ multiplex PCR, and TCRdb kept only the in-frame ones, dropping some. The repertoire holds some 100,000 clones, with roughly 92% as singletons. The CDR3 extends over 15 amino acids. From germline, CDR1 is LNHDA and CDR2 SQIVND (reference sequence). V lost 1 base, J lost 0 bases, and 4 bases lay in between. V and J are TRBV19 and TRBJ2-6; D unresolved. The source material was peripheral blood. The sequence was obtained from a man over 45 with active COVID-19. This chain's CDR3 is CASSIGSSGANVLTF. The CDR3, as DNA: TGTGCCAGTAGTATAGGGAGCTCTGGGGCCAACGTCCTGACTTTC. Full variable domain (outside the CDR3, taken from reference TRBV19 and TRBJ2-6): DGGITQSPKYLFRKEGQNVTLSCEQNLNHDAMYWYRQDPGQGLRLIYYSQIVNDFQKGDIAEGYSVSREKKESFPLTVTSAQKNPTAFYLCASSIGSSGANVLTFGAGSRLTVL.